This is a list of T cell receptor beta chains from one sample in a study of molecular identifiers for immune sequencing clone quantification. TCRdb re-called the PCR reads with MiXCR, one entry per CDR3 protein. The repertoire holds 400,000 to 600,000 distinct CDR3 sequences, with about a fifth as singletons. The sequencing input was naive CD8+ T cells from blood, with Jurkat cell RNA spiked in. These receptors were collected from a human donor in good health. Some libraries in this study had Jurkat cell RNA spiked in. CDR3s leave out the opening cysteine and the closing phenylalanine or tryptophan.

CDR3 protein: ASSVDGGAKDTQY
J gene: TRBJ2-3
V gene: TRBV9

CDR3 protein: ASSSGSLAGYT
J gene: TRBJ1-2
V gene: TRBV16

CDR3 protein: SARDPLDSYNSPLH
J gene: TRBJ1-6
V gene: TRBV20-1

CDR3 protein: ASSGQQAPLQTQY
J gene: TRBJ2-5
V gene: TRBV9

CDR3 protein: VSPTDPAGADGTDTQY
J gene: TRBJ2-3
V gene: TRBV10-1

CDR3 protein: ASSPRGSNQPQH
J gene: TRBJ1-5
V gene: TRBV28

CDR3 protein: ASSLVIGRVYSDEQF
J gene: TRBJ2-1
V gene: TRBV7-2

CDR3 protein: ASSLSLDNGQY
J gene: TRBJ2-7
V gene: TRBV28

CDR3 protein: ATSSVYEQY
J gene: TRBJ2-7
V gene: TRBV6-2/TRBV6-3

CDR3 protein: ASSARTGGDSPLH
J gene: TRBJ1-6
V gene: TRBV7-9

CDR3 protein: ASSPILGETQY
J gene: TRBJ2-5
V gene: TRBV27

CDR3 protein: ASSPVRPETQY
J gene: TRBJ2-5
V gene: TRBV27

CDR3 protein: ASSQGTASPGELF
J gene: TRBJ2-2
V gene: TRBV12-3/TRBV12-4

CDR3 protein: ASGSGTGGEQY
J gene: TRBJ2-7
V gene: TRBV5-6

CDR3 protein: SFEGGLEETQY
J gene: TRBJ2-5
V gene: TRBV29-1

CDR3 protein: ASSEIGAEAF
J gene: TRBJ1-1
V gene: TRBV2

CDR3 protein: ASSSGGGIEETQY
J gene: TRBJ2-5
V gene: TRBV5-4

CDR3 protein: ASTSAGVAYEQY
J gene: TRBJ2-7
V gene: TRBV6-5

CDR3 protein: ASSYSMRQLETGELF
J gene: TRBJ2-2
V gene: TRBV6-5

CDR3 protein: ASSPLVPTKPQDTQY
J gene: TRBJ2-3
V gene: TRBV11-2

CDR3 protein: ASSLAGQGSSFYGYT
J gene: TRBJ1-2
V gene: TRBV7-2

CDR3 protein: SAPRPNEKLF
J gene: TRBJ1-4
V gene: TRBV20-1

CDR3 protein: ASSREPDQYNSNQPQH
J gene: TRBJ1-5
V gene: TRBV12-3/TRBV12-4

CDR3 protein: SAISESGTYEQY
J gene: TRBJ2-7
V gene: TRBV20-1

CDR3 protein: ASSLLFSGANVLT
J gene: TRBJ2-6
V gene: TRBV28

CDR3 protein: ASSPEGRSRETQY
J gene: TRBJ2-5
V gene: TRBV4-3

CDR3 protein: ASSRPYQETQY
J gene: TRBJ2-5
V gene: TRBV6-2/TRBV6-3

CDR3 protein: ASADYEQY
J gene: TRBJ2-7
V gene: TRBV6-2/TRBV6-3

CDR3 protein: SAMGVPSQMNTEAF
J gene: TRBJ1-1
V gene: TRBV20-1

CDR3 protein: ASSRELESSYEQY
J gene: TRBJ2-7
V gene: TRBV5-6

CDR3 protein: ASSLRLAGFGETQY
J gene: TRBJ2-5
V gene: TRBV5-6

CDR3 protein: ASSPPVKGEKLF
J gene: TRBJ1-4
V gene: TRBV7-9

CDR3 protein: ASSVQGGNQPQH
J gene: TRBJ1-5
V gene: TRBV12-3/TRBV12-4

CDR3 protein: AWSRVGLIYEQY
J gene: TRBJ2-7
V gene: TRBV30

CDR3 protein: ASSRLAGGTTDTQY
J gene: TRBJ2-3
V gene: TRBV3-1